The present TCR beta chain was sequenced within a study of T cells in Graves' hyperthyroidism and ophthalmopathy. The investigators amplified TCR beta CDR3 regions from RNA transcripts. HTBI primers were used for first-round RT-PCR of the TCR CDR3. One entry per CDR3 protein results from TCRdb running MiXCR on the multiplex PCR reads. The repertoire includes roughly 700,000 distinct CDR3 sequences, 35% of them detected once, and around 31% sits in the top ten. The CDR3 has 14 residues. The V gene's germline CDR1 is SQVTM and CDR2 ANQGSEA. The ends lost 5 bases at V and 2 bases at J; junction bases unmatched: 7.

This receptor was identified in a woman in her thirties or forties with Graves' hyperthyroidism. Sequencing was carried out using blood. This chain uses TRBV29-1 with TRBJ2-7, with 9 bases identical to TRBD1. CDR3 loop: CSVLQGAFTYEQYF. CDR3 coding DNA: TGCAGCGTTCTACAGGGGGCTTTCACCTACGAGCAGTACTTC.